This T cell receptor (beta chain) was captured in a study of CD8 T cells in Susac syndrome. Germline CDR1 and CDR2: GTSNPN and SVGIG (reference sequence). The CDR3 spans 13 residues. The ends were cut back, 4 bases at V and 3 bases at J, with 13 bases in the middle. An amount of RNA that ranged from roughly 0.45 to 1 ug was reverse transcribed with random hexamers. A multiplex approach, immunoSEQ multiplex PCR, amplified TCR beta CDR3 across 54 Vbeta and 13 Jbeta. TCRdb re-called the immunoSEQ multiplex PCR reads through MiXCR, storing one row per CDR3 protein. Among some 450,000 distinct CDR3 sequences listed, approximately 85% were seen once. The authors sequenced TCR beta from blood CD8+ and CD4+ T cells. Included as multiple sclerosis controls were treatment-naive patients who had stable or active relapsing-remitting disease. TEMRA cells underwent FACS enrichment and CD8+ and CD4+ T cells underwent negative isolation.

The material sequenced was CD8+ T cells from PBMCs. This TCR derives from a human donor with multiple sclerosis. The V gene is TRBV30, the J gene TRBJ2-7; D is ambiguous. CDR3 in DNA: TGTGCCTGGACTGTAGGGTCTGACTACGAGCAGTACTTC. Amino acid sequence: CAWTVGSDYEQYF.